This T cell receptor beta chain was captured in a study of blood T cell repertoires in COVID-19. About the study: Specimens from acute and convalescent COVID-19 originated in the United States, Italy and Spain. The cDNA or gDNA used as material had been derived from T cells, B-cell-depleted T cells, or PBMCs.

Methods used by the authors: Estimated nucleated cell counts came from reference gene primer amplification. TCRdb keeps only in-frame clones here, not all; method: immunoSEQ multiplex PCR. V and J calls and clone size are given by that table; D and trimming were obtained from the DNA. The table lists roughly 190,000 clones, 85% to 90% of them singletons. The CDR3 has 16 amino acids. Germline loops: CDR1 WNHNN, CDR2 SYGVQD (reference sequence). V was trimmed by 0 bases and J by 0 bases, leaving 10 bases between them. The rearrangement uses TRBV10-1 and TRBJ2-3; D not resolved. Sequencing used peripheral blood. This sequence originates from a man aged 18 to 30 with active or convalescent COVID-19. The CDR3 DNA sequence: TGCGCCAGCAGTGAGTCAGGTGCGACTAGCACAGATACGCAGTATTTT. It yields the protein CASSESGATSTDTQYF.